The 27 T cell receptor beta chains below were found in one sample sequenced in a study of cytotoxic CD8 clonotypes in ibrutinib-treated CLL. The assay was immunoSEQ multiplex PCR, and TCRdb's table has in-frame clones only and misses some. The sample carries approximately 120,000 clones, approximately 80% recorded once. The specimen comprised PBMCs, sampled after 24 months of ibrutinib treatment. The receptors come from a human donor with chronic lymphocytic leukemia.

The rearrangement uses TRBV10-3 and TRBJ1-5; 9 bases are a match to TRBD1. There are 17 residues in the CDR3. Losses at the gene ends were 8 bases for V and 5 bases for J; bases not matched to a gene: 16. Germline V gene lookup returns CDR1 ENHRY and CDR2 SYGVKD. CDR3 bases: TGTGCCATCCTTGTACGTCAAGGACAGGGGTGCGATCAGCCCCAGCATTTT. Its translation: CAILVRQGQGCDQPQHF.

In DNA form, the CDR3 reads TGCAGCGTTGAACGAGGGGGGTCCTACAATGAGCAGTTCTTC. Protein: CSVERGGSYNEQFF. The chain carries TRBV29-1 and TRBJ2-1; either TRBD1 or TRBD2 may supply D (6 bases each). CDR3 length: 14 amino acids. Trimming stripped 2 bases from V and 1 base from J, with 9 bases between. Germline CDR1 reads SQVTM; CDR2 reads ANQGSEA.

The rearrangement links TRBV14 to TRBJ2-1; TRBD2 might be the D (5 bases). The CDR3 contains 13 residues. V was shortened by 5 bases and J by 9 bases, with 14 bases between the two germline ends. Germline lookup yields CDR1 SGHDN and CDR2 FVKESK. DNA of the CDR3: TGTGCCAGCAGCGAAAGCGTGGGGAGTGAGCAGTTCTTC. Protein sequence: CASSESVGSEQFF.

V is TRBV18 and J is TRBJ2-7; 7 nucleotides line up with TRBD1. The trim removed 4 bases at V and 5 bases at J, leaving 2 bases unmatched. The CDR3 is 12 amino acids. Germline CDR1 and CDR2: KGHSH and LQKENI. The CDR3 loop is CASSLQGHEQYF. For the CDR3, the DNA is TGTGCCAGCTCACTACAGGGGCACGAGCAGTACTTC.

This chain joins TRBV28 and TRBJ2-1, with 7 bases identical to TRBD2. Germline V lookup: CDR1 MDHEN, CDR2 SYDVKM. Trimming at V came to 5 bases and at J to 6 bases, leaving 10 bases not matched to a gene. CDR3 length: 15 amino acids. The CDR3 sequence is CASSPSRLAGNEQFF. CDR3 bases: TGTGCCAGCAGTCCCTCCAGACTAGCCGGCAATGAGCAGTTCTTC.

V usage is TRBV14 and J usage is TRBJ2-2; no definite D call. Germline V lookup: CDR1 SGHDN, CDR2 FVKESK. V lost 1 base, J lost 5 bases, and 8 bases lay in between. The CDR3 is 14 residues long. CDR3 sequence (DNA): TGTGCCAGCAGCCAAGTGTTGGGGACCGGGGAGCTGTTTTTT. Translated, it gives CASSQVLGTGELFF.

This clone has just one count. CDR3: CASSYSSTAANYGYTF. The DNA of the CDR3 is TGTGCCAGCAGTTACTCCTCGACGGCAGCTAACTATGGCTACACCTTC. V and J are TRBV6-5 and TRBJ1-2, with D uncertain. The germline V gene encodes CDR1 MNHEY and CDR2 SVGAGI. V was shortened by 0 bases and J by 0 bases, with 11 bases between the two germline ends. This CDR3 is built from 16 residues.

Note on this clone: This sample includes further DNA sequences coding for the same CDR3. The chain recombines TRBV5-1 with TRBJ2-1; D possibly uses TRBD1 or TRBD2 (6 bases each). V dropped 0 bases and J dropped 0 bases, with 10 bases sitting between them. The CDR3 runs 16 residues. Germline values: CDR1 SGHRS, CDR2 YFSETQ. Here the CDR3 reads CASSLVGGRSYNEQFF. CDR3 nucleotide sequence: TGCGCCAGCAGCTTGGTGGGGGGCCGCTCCTACAATGAGCAGTTCTTC.

The rearrangement uses TRBV11-3 and TRBJ2-1; 12 positions agree with TRBD1. This CDR3 is 15 amino acids long. Germline CDR1 reads SGHNT; CDR2 reads YENEEA. V trimming: 5 bases; J trimming: 5 bases; junction bases outside the gene matches: 4. CDR3 residues: CASSPGQGAHNEQFF. Written as DNA, the CDR3 is TGTGCCAGCAGCCCGGGACAGGGGGCCCACAATGAGCAGTTCTTC.

This chain joins TRBV19 and TRBJ1-5; the D gene is possibly TRBD1 (6 bases). Germline assignment: CDR1 LNHDA and CDR2 SQIVND (reference sequence). Between the trimmed V and J ends, which lost 5 bases and 2 bases, there was a span of 16 bases. The CDR3 is made up of 16 amino acids. CDR3 coding DNA: TGTGCCAGTAGTGGAACAGGGAGAGTGGGCAATCAGCCCCAGCATTTT. It yields the protein CASSGTGRVGNQPQHF. The full variable domain, with the rest looked up from reference TRBV19 and TRBJ1-5, is DGGITQSPKYLFRKEGQNVTLSCEQNLNHDAMYWYRQDPGQGLRLIYYSQIVNDFQKGDIAEGYSVSREKKESFPLTVTSAQKNPTAFYLCASSGTGRVGNQPQHFGDGTRLSIL.

J is TRBJ2-5 and V is TRBV27; D is perhaps TRBD2 (6 bases). CDR3 length: 13 residues. V lost 5 bases and J lost 5, with 12 bases in between. Per germline, CDR1 MNHEY and CDR2 SMNVEV (reference sequence). The CDR3 DNA sequence: TGTGCCAGCAGTAAGAGGGGAGGCGAGACCCAGTACTTC. It codes for CASSKRGGETQYF.

This clone showed up just once. The CDR3 protein is CASSLFAEAFF. As DNA, the CDR3 is TGTGCCAGCAGTTTGTTCGCTGAAGCTTTCTTT. The chain joins TRBV28 to TRBJ1-1; D is uncertain. Germline CDR1 and CDR2: MDHEN and SYDVKM. The CDR3 is 11 amino acids. The V end lost 3 bases, the J end lost 6 bases, and 5 bases lay between the germline ends.

The chain combines TRBV5-8 with TRBJ1-2; 8 bases agree with TRBD1. The V segment lost 5 bases and the J segment 8 bases; nucleotides outside the gene matches: 17. Germline V gene sequence: CDR1 SGHTS, CDR2 YDEGEE. The CDR3 loop spans 16 amino acids. The CDR3 protein is CASSWWTGSGVSGYTF. The CDR3 DNA follows: TGTGCCAGCAGTTGGTGGACAGGGTCGGGAGTTAGCGGCTACACCTTC.

This clone came up once. The genes are TRBV15 and TRBJ2-7; 10 nucleotides match TRBD2. Germline CDR1 is LNHNV and CDR2 is YYDKDF (reference sequence). The junction had 10 bases not matched to a gene; V was cut back by 0 bases and J by 5 bases. The CDR3 covers 17 residues. The CDR3 loop reads CATSRDAWGLASHEQYF. For the CDR3, the DNA is TGTGCCACCAGCAGAGATGCGTGGGGACTAGCGAGCCACGAGCAGTACTTC.

The V gene is TRBV7-2, the J gene TRBJ2-3, with TRBD2 matching over 11 bases. The V and J ends lost 3 bases and 2 bases, in that order; junction bases with no gene match: 7. CDR1 is SGHTA, CDR2 FQGNSA, per germline. This CDR3 is 17 amino acids long. The CDR3 DNA follows: TGTGCCAGCAGCTTGCGACTAGCGGGGCCCAACACAGATACGCAGTATTTT. Translation: CASSLRLAGPNTDTQYF.

The V and J genes are TRBV9 and TRBJ1-2; a possible D gene is TRBD1 (5 bases). The germline V gene has CDR1 SGDLS and CDR2 YYNGEE. CDR3 size: 15 residues. V lost 4 bases, J lost 0 bases, and 13 bases lay in between. The CDR3 reads CASSRRTMTNYGYTF. The CDR3, as DNA: TGTGCCAGCAGCCGCCGGACAATGACTAACTATGGCTACACCTTC.

The chain carries TRBV11-2 and TRBJ2-1; tentative D call: TRBD2 (7 bases). Trimming removed 8 bases from V and 13 bases from J, with 27 bases in between. This CDR3 comprises 15 residues. Germline CDR1 is SGHAT and CDR2 is FQNNGV. The CDR3 nucleotides read TGTGCCAGCGGTCCGGGGCGGGGGCCGTCTCGGTTCCAGTTCTTC. Its translation: CASGPGRGPSRFQFF.

The J gene is TRBJ2-3, the V gene TRBV6-5; D ambiguous. The V and J ends lost 8 bases and 0 bases respectively, with 6 bases between them. CDR1 is MNHEY, CDR2 SVGAGI, per germline. The CDR3 is 12 residues long. CDR3 coding DNA: TGTGCCAGCGGTGTCAGCACAGATACGCAGTATTTT. Encoded protein: CASGVSTDTQYF.

The chain carries TRBV11-2 and TRBJ1-2; D is unresolved. CDR1 and CDR2 from the germline V gene are SGHAT and FQNNGV. V gave up 1 base and J gave up 4 bases, with 13 bases separating them. This CDR3 is built from 15 residues. CDR3 DNA sequence: TGTGCCAGCAGCTTAGTTGAGCGCCCCCTCTATGGCTACACCTTC. Its protein is CASSLVERPLYGYTF.

The CDR3 sequence is CASSLGGWDGYTF. The CDR3 coding sequence is TGTGCCAGCAGCTTAGGAGGGTGGGATGGCTACACCTTC. The V gene is TRBV11-3, the J gene TRBJ1-2; D is ambiguous. Trimming left V 1 base short and J 6 bases short, with 9 bases between. Germline values: CDR1 SGHNT, CDR2 YENEEA. The length of the CDR3 is 13 residues.

The chain carries TRBV12-5 and TRBJ2-1, with D uncertain. The CDR3 totals 13 residues. Per germline, CDR1 LGHNT and CDR2 FRNRAP. Trimming pared 1 base from V and 5 bases from J, leaving 6 bases between. The CDR3 loop reads CASGLEVDNEQFF. CDR3 DNA sequence: TGTGCTAGTGGTTTGGAGGTGGACAATGAGCAGTTCTTC.

This clone was counted between two and nine times. Here the CDR3 reads CATSRDPEGSHGYTF. The CDR3 nucleotides read TGTGCCACCAGCAGAGATCCCGAGGGAAGCCATGGCTACACCTTC. The chain links TRBV15 to TRBJ1-2, with no clear D. The CDR3 loop spans 15 amino acids. V was shortened by 0 bases and J by 6 bases, with 14 bases between the two germline ends. CDR1 LNHNV and CDR2 YYDKDF come from the germline V gene (reference sequence).

The rearrangement uses TRBV6-1 and TRBJ2-7; D is unresolved. Trimming removed 5 bases from V and 0 bases from J, with 8 bases in between. The CDR3 is 13 amino acids. CDR1 is MNHNS and CDR2 is SASEGT in the germline V gene. CDR3 sequence (DNA): TGTGCCAGCAGTCTGACAAACTCCTACGAGCAGTACTTC. Translating it yields CASSLTNSYEQYF.

The chain joins TRBV6-4 to TRBJ2-3, with 10 nucleotides matching TRBD1. CDR3 length equals 14 residues. The V gene's germline CDR1 is MRHNA and CDR2 SNTAGT. Trimming took 3 bases from V and 5 from J; bases not matched to a gene: 2. This CDR3 reads CASSETGGKDTQYF. CDR3 coding DNA: TGTGCCAGCAGTGAGACAGGGGGCAAAGATACGCAGTATTTT.

The rearrangement joins TRBV7-2 to TRBJ2-5, with no clear D. Germline V lookup: CDR1 SGHTA, CDR2 FQGNSA. CDR3 size: 11 residues. V lost 5 bases to trimming and J lost 1 base, with 2 bases between them. The CDR3 bases are TGTGCCAGCAGCATCCAAGAGACCCAGTACTTC. Its translation: CASSIQETQYF. The full variable domain, in which reference TRBV7-2 and TRBJ2-5 provide the parts outside the CDR3, is GAGVSQSPSNKVTEKGKDVELRCDPISGHTALYWYRQSLGQGLEFLIYFQGNSAPDKSGLPSDRFSAERTGGSVSTLTIQRTQQEDSAVYLCASSIQETQYFGPGTRLLVL.

The chain couples TRBV2 to TRBJ1-2, with TRBD1 matching over 7 bases. Germline CDR1 and CDR2: SNHLY and FYNNEI. V trimming: 7 bases; J trimming: 0 bases; junction bases outside the gene matches: 8. The CDR3 has 15 amino acids. CDR3 in amino acids: CASTRQGPPNYGYTF. CDR3 DNA sequence: TGTGCCAGCACCCGACAGGGACCCCCTAACTATGGCTACACCTTC.

The rearrangement links TRBV27 to TRBJ2-5; TRBD1 matches 9 bases. V lost 6 bases, J lost 1 base, and 6 bases stayed unmatched. CDR3 size: 15 residues. Germline V gene lookup returns CDR1 MNHEY and CDR2 SMNVEV (reference sequence). CDR3 loop: CASSNRDRVQETQYF. In DNA, the CDR3 is TGTGCCAGCAGCAACCGGGACAGGGTCCAAGAGACCCAGTACTTC.